The source of this T cell receptor (beta chain) is a study of cytomegalovirus exposure and HLA in healthy donors. Study in general: It was reported in a later analysis that the 90 to 150 validation repertoires used the same platform as the 500 to 700 first-cohort repertoires.

TCRdb's copy holds only in-frame clones and misses some; the assay was immunoSEQ multiplex PCR. The sample has 65,000 to 85,000 clones; roughly 94% are singletons. Sequencing was done on a sample of PBMCs. The clonotype comes from a woman in her late teens or twenties in good health and CMV-seronegative.

The CDR3 DNA reads as TGTGCCTGGAACCCGGACAGCGTTGGGGAAAAACTGTTTTTT. Amino acids: CAWNPDSVGEKLFF. V gene TRBV30 combines with J gene TRBJ1-4; tentatively, D is TRBD1 (6 bases). There are 14 residues in the CDR3. The V gene's germline CDR1 is GTSNPN and CDR2 SVGIG (reference sequence). Trimming removed 4 bases from V and 8 bases from J, with 17 bases in between.